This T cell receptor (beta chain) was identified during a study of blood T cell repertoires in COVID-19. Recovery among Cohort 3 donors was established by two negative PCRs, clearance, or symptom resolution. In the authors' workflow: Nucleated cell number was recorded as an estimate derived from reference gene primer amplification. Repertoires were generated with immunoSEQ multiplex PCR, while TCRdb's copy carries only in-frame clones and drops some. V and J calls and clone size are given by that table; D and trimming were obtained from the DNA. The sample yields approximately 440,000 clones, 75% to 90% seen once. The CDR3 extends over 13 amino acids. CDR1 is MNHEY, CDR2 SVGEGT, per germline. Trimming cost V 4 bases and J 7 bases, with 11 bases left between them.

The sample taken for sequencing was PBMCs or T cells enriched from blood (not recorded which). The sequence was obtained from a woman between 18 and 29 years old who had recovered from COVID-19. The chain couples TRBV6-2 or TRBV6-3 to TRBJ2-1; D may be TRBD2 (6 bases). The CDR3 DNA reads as TGTGCCAGCAGTTGGGGCGGGGATAATGAGCAGTTCTTC. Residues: CASSWGGDNEQFF.